This record looks at one T cell receptor beta chain sequence and its context. The antigen is undetermined. The sample comes from a study of cytomegalovirus exposure and HLA in healthy donors. A multiplex PCR was run with 60 Vbeta primers and 13 Jbeta primers. Libraries were prepared by immunoSEQ multiplex PCR; TCRdb keeps only in-frame clonotypes and omits some of them. The sample carries some 180,000 clones, about 80% recorded once. Trimming took off 5 bases at V and 8 bases at J, with 15 bases between the two ends. CDR3 size: 13 residues. The germline CDR1 and CDR2 sequences are MNHEY and SMNVEV (reference sequence). Study outcomes and limitations: The authors enumerated around 150 TCR beta chains as linked to cytomegalovirus.

Sequenced input: PBMCs. This rearrangement joins TRBV27 to TRBJ1-2; no reliable D call. This TCR was recovered from a woman in her thirties in good health and CMV-seropositive. CDR3 in amino acids: CASSRTARGGYTF. In DNA, the CDR3 is TGTGCCAGCAGTCGGACGGCCCGAGGGGGCTACACCTTC.